This TCR beta chain was obtained from a study of T cell repertoires in cytomegalovirus infection. TCRdb fed the reads into MiXCR, producing one record per CDR3 protein. Among hundreds of thousands of distinct CDR3 sequences listed, less than 35% were seen once. Germline-derived CDR1 and CDR2 are MDHEN and SYDVKM. CDR3 length: 15 amino acids. V was pared by 7 bases and J by 1 base, with 10 bases of the junction left unmatched. With respect to this clonotype: The antigen remains undetermined.

The material was cultured CD8+ T cells from PBMCs, obtained from culture after CMV antigen stimulation. The TCR comes from a human donor in good health (CMV status not recorded). Some clones in this sample may be carry-over from other donors' samples. The rearrangement links TRBV28 to TRBJ2-7, with 7 bases lining up with TRBD2. The CDR3 loop is CASTLGRDSSYEQYV. DNA for the CDR3: TGTGCCAGCACCTTGGGGAGGGACTCTTCCTACGAGCAGTACGTC.